The 32 T cell receptor beta chains listed next were all sequenced from one sample in a study of circulating and synovial CD4+ cells in juvenile arthritis. The repertoire was sequenced with immunoSEQ multiplex PCR; TCRdb's copy has only in-frame clones and lacks some. The sample has about 32,000 clones; around 93% are singletons. Specimen: CD4+ T cells from blood. Every receptor here comes from a human donor with juvenile idiopathic arthritis.

The rearrangement uses TRBV29-1 and TRBJ2-3; 7 nucleotides match TRBD2. The CDR3 is made up of 14 amino acids. V trimming: 4 bases; J trimming: 5 bases; junction bases outside the gene matches: 9. Germline-derived CDR1 and CDR2 are SQVTM and ANQGSEA. The CDR3 DNA reads TGCAGCGTTGTGCGGGGAAGGGAGGGAGATACGCAGTATTTT. Amino acid sequence: CSVVRGREGDTQYF.

Here the CDR3 reads CSVEDSGGSTDTQYF. CDR3 DNA sequence: TGCAGCGTTGAAGATTCGGGCGGGAGCACAGATACGCAGTATTTT. The chain is built from TRBV29-1 and TRBJ2-3, with a possible D match to TRBD2 (5 bases). CDR3 length equals 15 residues. Germline V lookup: CDR1 SQVTM, CDR2 ANQGSEA. Deletions cut 0 bases from V and 0 bases from J, with 10 bases between.

This chain connects TRBV5-1 to TRBJ2-1; possibly TRBD1 for D (5 bases). V dropped 0 bases and J dropped 4 bases, with 11 bases sitting between them. The CDR3 is made up of 15 amino acids. Germline values: CDR1 SGHRS, CDR2 YFSETQ. The CDR3: CASSLAVQEYNEQFF. Here the CDR3 DNA reads TGCGCCAGCAGCTTGGCCGTACAGGAATACAATGAGCAGTTCTTC.

To note about this clone: The germline gene is not matched at one end of the junction; a read error may be the cause. The rearrangement links TRBV28 to TRBJ2-7, with TRBD1 identical over 8 bases. This CDR3 is 15 amino acids long. Germline values: CDR1 MDHEN, CDR2 SYDVKM. CDR3 DNA: TGTGCCAGCAGACCGCCCGGGACAGGAGTCTACGGGCAGTACTTC. Its translation is CASRPPGTGVYGQYF.

The CDR3 nucleotides read TGTGCCAGCAGCTTACGCCCGGCGGGAGTAGGGGACAATGAGCAGTTCTTC. This encodes CASSLRPAGVGDNEQFF. This chain joins TRBV13 and TRBJ2-1; TRBD2 agrees at 7 bases. Germline V gene lookup returns CDR1 PRHDT and CDR2 FYEKMQ (reference sequence). The ends lost 2 bases at V and 5 bases at J; junction bases unmatched: 12. The CDR3 has 17 residues.

This rearrangement joins TRBV28 to TRBJ2-3, with unresolved D. Per the germline V gene, CDR1 is MDHEN and CDR2 is SYDVKM. Trimming removed 4 bases at V and 0 bases at J, with 8 bases between. The CDR3 sequence is 14 residues long. The CDR3 protein is CASSSPTSTDTQYF. Here the CDR3 DNA reads TGTGCCAGCAGTTCTCCGACTAGCACAGATACGCAGTATTTT.

The chain employs TRBV4-3 and TRBJ2-3; 10 nucleotides align to TRBD2. Germline lookup yields CDR1 LGHNA and CDR2 YSLEER. There are 21 residues in the CDR3. After removal of 0 bases from V and 1 base from J, the junction contained 16 bases not matched to a gene. The DNA for the CDR3 is TGCGCCAGCAGCCAAGAAAGAAGAGTTAAATCAGGGACTAGCGGCACAGATACGCAGTATTTT. Protein sequence: CASSQERRVKSGTSGTDTQYF.

The chain employs TRBV5-4 and TRBJ2-6; D is possibly TRBD1 (6 bases). The CDR3 length is 15 residues. Trimming cost V 4 bases and J 2 bases, with 10 bases left between them. Germline loops: CDR1 SGHNT, CDR2 YYREEE (reference sequence). The CDR3 reads CASSTNRAGANVLTF. The CDR3 bases are TGTGCCAGCAGCACCAACAGGGCTGGGGCCAACGTCCTGACTTTC.

The chain joins TRBV7-3 to TRBJ2-3, with a tentative D call TRBD2 (5 bases). CDR1 SGHTA and CDR2 FQGTGA come from the germline V gene. V dropped 5 bases and J dropped 2 bases, with 14 bases sitting between them. The CDR3 spans 15 residues. The CDR3 sequence: CASSLLRVTTDTQYF. The DNA for the CDR3 is TGTGCCAGCAGCCTTTTGCGGGTAACCACAGATACGCAGTATTTT.

CDR3 amino acids: CASSRQGEGSYEQYF. CDR3 DNA: TGCGCCAGCAGCCGGCAGGGGGAAGGGTCCTACGAGCAGTACTTC. V gene TRBV4-1 combines with J gene TRBJ2-7, with 7 bases fitting TRBD1. Germline CDR1 MGHRA, CDR2 YSYEKL. The CDR3 runs to 15 residues. Trimming took 4 bases from V and 1 from J; bases not matched to a gene: 7.

V usage is TRBV2 and J usage is TRBJ1-5, with D tentatively TRBD1 (5 bases). From germline, CDR1 is SNHLY and CDR2 FYNNEI. The CDR3 spans 14 residues. V shed 8 bases and J shed 5 bases, with 16 bases lying between them. The DNA for the CDR3 is TGTGCCAGCCGGGGGGACGGTCCCTATCAGCCCCAGCATTTT. Translated, it gives CASRGDGPYQPQHF. Looking up the rest from reference TRBV2 and TRBJ1-5 gives the full variable domain: EPEVTQTPSHQVTQMGQEVILRCVPISNHLYFYWYRQILGQKVEFLVSFYNNEISEKSEIFDDQFSVERPDGSNFTLKIRSTKLEDSAMYFCASRGDGPYQPQHFGDGTRLSIL.

The CDR3 is CATSQGGQPQHF. CDR3 bases: TGTGCCACCTCTCAGGGAGGTCAGCCCCAGCATTTT. The genes are TRBV21-1 and TRBJ1-5. TRBV21-1 is a listed pseudogene. The CDR3 contains 12 residues.

This clone was counted only a few times. The chain joins TRBV11-2 to TRBJ2-7, with D perhaps matching TRBD1 (6 bases). Trimming took 3 bases from V and 4 from J, leaving 10 bases between them. CDR1 and CDR2 (germline): SGHAT, FQNNGV. There are 13 residues in the CDR3. CDR3 amino acids: CASSLGTLYEQYF. CDR3 bases: TGTGCCAGCAGCTTGGGGACACTATACGAGCAGTACTTC.

The rearrangement links TRBV4-2 to TRBJ2-5; weak D call: TRBD1 (5 bases). The J call may be wrong; the DNA end is better matched by TRBJ2-7. The length of the CDR3 is 15 residues. CDR1 is LGHNA and CDR2 is YNFKEQ in the germline V gene. The CDR3 DNA is TGTGCCAGCAGCCAAGATTCCACGGACACCTACGAGCAGTACTTC. Translated: CASSQDSTDTYEQYF.

This chain uses TRBV28 with TRBJ1-1, with D unclear. Trimming took 2 bases from V and 2 from J, leaving 9 bases between them. The CDR3 contains 14 residues. CDR1 and CDR2 from the germline V gene are MDHEN and SYDVKM. This CDR3 reads CASSLMRGNTEAFF. The CDR3, as DNA: TGTGCCAGCAGTTTAATGCGCGGAAACACTGAAGCTTTCTTT.

This clone was counted a single time. The rearrangement uses TRBV2 and TRBJ1-2; maybe TRBD1 (5 bases). This CDR3 is built from 14 residues. Trimming pared 7 bases from V and 6 bases from J, leaving 18 bases between. Germline V lookup: CDR1 SNHLY, CDR2 FYNNEI. The CDR3 DNA is TGTGCCAGCATCGCGGACATCCAGGCTCATGGCTACACCTTC. The encoded protein is CASIADIQAHGYTF.

The gene calls are TRBV5-1 and TRBJ2-7, with 7 bases aligning to TRBD2. Trimming at V came to 4 bases and at J to 5 bases, leaving 6 bases not matched to a gene. In germline, CDR1 is SGHRS, CDR2 YFSETQ. The CDR3 is 13 amino acids. Here the CDR3 DNA reads TGCGCCAGCAGCGCGGCGGGAGTTCACGAGCAGTACTTC. It encodes CASSAAGVHEQYF.

The rearrangement joins TRBV5-1 to TRBJ1-4; TRBD1 agrees at 7 bases. The germline V gene encodes CDR1 SGHRS and CDR2 YFSETQ. Trimming took 4 bases from V and 8 from J; bases not matched to a gene: 5. This CDR3 has 13 amino acids. For the CDR3, the DNA is TGCGCCAGCAGCCGGGACAGATCCGAAAAACTGTTTTTT. Its protein product is CASSRDRSEKLFF.

V usage is TRBV27 and J usage is TRBJ2-7; 8 positions agree with TRBD2. With 4 bases clipped from V and 2 bases from J, the junction kept 10 bases outside the gene matches. The CDR3 sequence is 16 residues long. CDR1 is MNHEY and CDR2 is SMNVEV in the germline V gene (reference sequence). The CDR3 sequence: CASSSPGRAATYEQYF. CDR3 bases: TGTGCCAGCAGTTCCCCCGGGAGGGCCGCTACCTACGAGCAGTACTTC.

V usage is TRBV10-3 and J usage is TRBJ2-3; 10 positions match TRBD1. The CDR3 runs to 15 residues. CDR1 is ENHRY, CDR2 SYGVKD, per germline. The trim removed 8 bases at V and 5 bases at J, leaving 10 bases unmatched. Written as DNA, the CDR3 is TGTGCCATCGGGACAGGGGACTCCCACGTAGATACGCAGTATTTT. The encoded protein is CAIGTGDSHVDTQYF.

The CDR3 region is CASSLGGGYRADTQYF. The CDR3 DNA reads as TGTGCCAGCAGCTTAGGCGGGGGATACCGAGCAGATACGCAGTATTTT. V and J are TRBV11-2 and TRBJ2-3, with 7 bases lining up with TRBD2. J gave up 4 bases and V 1 base, and 8 bases lay outside the gene matches. The CDR3 runs 16 residues. CDR1 and CDR2 (germline): SGHAT, FQNNGV.

V gene TRBV5-6 combines with J gene TRBJ1-1; a weak D match, TRBD1 (6 bases). This CDR3 contains 14 residues. V lost 4 bases to trimming and J lost 1 base, with 11 bases between them. CDR1 SGHDT and CDR2 YYEEEE come from the germline V gene. In DNA, the CDR3 is TGTGCCAGCAGCGCACAGGGCGGGAACACTGAAGCTTTCTTT. This gives the protein CASSAQGGNTEAFF.

The rearrangement links TRBV7-2 to TRBJ2-5; weak D call: TRBD2 (5 bases). The CDR3 extends over 15 amino acids. V was trimmed by 0 bases and J by 5 bases, leaving 13 bases between them. The germline V gene has CDR1 SGHTA and CDR2 FQGNSA. CDR3: CASSLAAGRRETQYF. CDR3 bases: TGTGCCAGCAGCTTAGCGGCGGGCCGACGGGAGACCCAGTACTTC.

The chain links TRBV6-1 to TRBJ2-3, with 9 positions matching TRBD2. CDR1 is MNHNS, CDR2 SASEGT, per germline. The CDR3 loop spans 15 amino acids. Losses at the gene ends were 1 base for V and 2 bases for J; bases not matched to a gene: 1. The CDR3: CASSEGLAATDTQYF. CDR3 DNA: TGTGCCAGCAGTGAAGGACTAGCGGCCACAGATACGCAGTATTTT.

The chain combines TRBV7-9 with TRBJ2-5; possible D gene TRBD2, 6 bases. CDR3 length: 13 amino acids. The V gene's germline CDR1 is SEHNR and CDR2 FQNEAQ (reference sequence). The V gene lost 3 bases and the J gene lost 5 bases, with 10 bases spanning the gap. For the CDR3, the DNA is TGTGCCAGCAGCTTTTTTGGGGGGGAGACCCAGTACTTC. Protein product: CASSFFGGETQYF.

The chain links TRBV18 to TRBJ2-6; 14 bases map to TRBD2. Germline V lookup: CDR1 KGHSH, CDR2 LQKENI. V shed 3 bases, J shed 0 bases, and the junction held 7 bases outside the gene matches. CDR3 length: 20 residues. CDR3 sequence reads: CASSPGLAGASTSGANVLTF. CDR3 DNA sequence: TGTGCCAGCTCACCGGGACTAGCGGGAGCCAGTACCTCTGGGGCCAACGTCCTGACTTTC.

The chain recombines TRBV7-3 with TRBJ2-2; 8 bases match TRBD1. This CDR3 comprises 16 residues. Germline V gives CDR1 SGHTA, CDR2 FQGTGA. V trimming: 5 bases; J trimming: 2 bases; junction bases outside the gene matches: 7. CDR3 protein: CASSATGAPNTGELFF. DNA for the CDR3: TGTGCCAGCAGCGCGACAGGGGCCCCAAACACCGGGGAGCTGTTTTTT.

This clone was recorded a few times. V gene TRBV28 combines with J gene TRBJ2-7; possibly TRBD1 for D (5 bases). CDR3 size: 12 residues. Germline values: CDR1 MDHEN, CDR2 SYDVKM. The germline V and J ends were trimmed by 11 bases and 2 bases, with 13 bases remaining between them. The CDR3 is CAVMGLAYEQYF. In DNA, the CDR3 is TGTGCCGTCATGGGGCTAGCCTACGAGCAGTACTTC.

The rearrangement links TRBV2 to TRBJ1-2; maybe TRBD1 (6 bases). Germline V CDR1 and CDR2: SNHLY, FYNNEI. CDR3 length: 15 residues. V was pared by 1 base and J by 6 bases, with 15 bases between. The CDR3 sequence: CASSEGRGYRDGYTF. As DNA, the CDR3 is TGTGCCAGCAGTGAAGGCAGGGGCTATAGGGATGGCTACACCTTC.

This chain uses TRBV19 with TRBJ2-7; TRBD2 agrees at 9 bases. Unmatched junction bases numbered 7, after V lost 5 bases and J lost 2 bases. The length of the CDR3 is 15 residues. The germline V gene encodes CDR1 LNHDA and CDR2 SQIVND (reference sequence). The CDR3 DNA is TGTGCCAGTAGTCCCGGGACTAGCAGAACCTACGAGCAGTACTTC. Protein sequence: CASSPGTSRTYEQYF.

This chain connects TRBV15 to TRBJ1-1; perhaps TRBD1 as D (5 bases). Trimming left V 8 bases short and J 1 base short, with 14 bases between. Per the germline V gene, CDR1 is LNHNV and CDR2 is YYDKDF (reference sequence). This CDR3 is built from 14 residues. The CDR3 DNA follows: TGTGCCACCTCTCCGGCCAGGGAGAACACTGAAGCTTTCTTT. This sequence encodes CATSPARENTEAFF.

Only one count was recorded for this clone. This chain connects TRBV5-4 to TRBJ1-1; 11 nucleotides line up with TRBD1. The V gene's germline CDR1 is SGHNT and CDR2 YYREEE (reference sequence). The CDR3 loop spans 15 amino acids. V lost 5 bases to trimming and J lost 4 bases; unmatched junction nucleotides: 7. The CDR3 is CASRKGQGAFTEAFF. CDR3 sequence (DNA): TGTGCCAGCAGAAAAGGACAGGGGGCATTCACTGAAGCTTTCTTT.